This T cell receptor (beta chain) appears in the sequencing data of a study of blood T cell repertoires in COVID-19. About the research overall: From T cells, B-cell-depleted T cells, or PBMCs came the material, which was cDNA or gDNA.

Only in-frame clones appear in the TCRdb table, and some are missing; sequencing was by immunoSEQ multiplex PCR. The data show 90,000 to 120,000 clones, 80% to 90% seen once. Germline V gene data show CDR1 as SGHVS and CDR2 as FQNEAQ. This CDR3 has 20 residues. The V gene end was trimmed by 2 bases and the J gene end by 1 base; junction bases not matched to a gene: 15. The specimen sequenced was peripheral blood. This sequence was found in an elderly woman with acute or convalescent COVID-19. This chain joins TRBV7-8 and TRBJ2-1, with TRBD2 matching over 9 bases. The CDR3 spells CASSLRGLAGGPASYNEQFF. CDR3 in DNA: TGTGCCAGCAGCTTACGGGGTTTGGCGGGGGGGCCAGCTTCCTACAATGAGCAGTTCTTC.